This T cell receptor (beta chain) was documented in a study of T-cell reconstitution after alpha-beta-depleted transplantation in children. Study findings and constraints: The high TCRbeta diversity at day 60 in some patients came from surviving recipient T cells and thymic progenitors.

TCRbeta library preparation incorporated unique molecular identifiers. TCRdb re-called the PCR reads with MiXCR, one entry per CDR3 protein. Here the sample spans 450,000 to 550,000 distinct CDR3 sequences, approximately 10% being singletons. Germline CDR1 SEHNR, CDR2 FQNEAQ (reference sequence). Trimming removed 6 bases from V and 10 bases from J; junction bases left unmatched: 11. This CDR3 is built from 14 residues. This clonotype has only a few counts. Antigen unknown. This sequence joins TRBV7-9 and TRBJ2-1; 8 bases align to TRBD2. The specimen comprised PBMCs, mostly from graft donor cells, sampled 180 days after TCRalphabeta/CD19-depleted stem cell transplant. The sequence came from a female patient aged 2-15 years who had a stem cell transplant for aplastic anemia, so the T cells may come from the graft donor. The CDR3 DNA sequence: TGTGCCAGCAGAAGCGGGAGTCCCGTGGAGGAGCAGTTCTTC. Protein product: CASRSGSPVEEQFF.